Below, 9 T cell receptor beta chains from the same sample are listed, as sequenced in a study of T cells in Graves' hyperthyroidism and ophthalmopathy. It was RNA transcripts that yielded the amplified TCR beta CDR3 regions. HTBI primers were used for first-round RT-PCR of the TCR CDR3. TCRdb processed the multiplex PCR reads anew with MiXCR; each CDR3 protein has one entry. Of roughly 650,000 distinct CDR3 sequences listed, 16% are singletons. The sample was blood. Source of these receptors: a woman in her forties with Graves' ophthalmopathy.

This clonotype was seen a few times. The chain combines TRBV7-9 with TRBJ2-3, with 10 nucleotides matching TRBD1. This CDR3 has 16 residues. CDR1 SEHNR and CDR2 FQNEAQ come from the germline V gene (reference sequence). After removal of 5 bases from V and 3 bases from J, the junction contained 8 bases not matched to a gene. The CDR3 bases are TGTGCCAGCAGCCCCCACCGGACAGGGGGAACAGATACGCAGTATTTT. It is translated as CASSPHRTGGTDTQYF.

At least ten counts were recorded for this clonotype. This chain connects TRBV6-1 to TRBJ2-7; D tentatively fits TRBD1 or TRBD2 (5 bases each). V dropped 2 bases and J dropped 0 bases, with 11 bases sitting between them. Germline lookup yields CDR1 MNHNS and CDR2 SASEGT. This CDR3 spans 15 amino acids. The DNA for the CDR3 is TGTGCCAGCAGTGAATGGGGCGGAGGCTCCTACGAGCAGTACTTC. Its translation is CASSEWGGGSYEQYF.

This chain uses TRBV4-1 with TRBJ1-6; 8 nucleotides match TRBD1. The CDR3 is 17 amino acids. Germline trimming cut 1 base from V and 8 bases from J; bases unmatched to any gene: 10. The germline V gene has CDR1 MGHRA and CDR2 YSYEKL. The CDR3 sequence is CASSQVRTGRLDSPLHF. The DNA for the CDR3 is TGCGCCAGCAGCCAAGTTAGGACAGGGCGTCTGGATTCACCCCTCCACTTT.

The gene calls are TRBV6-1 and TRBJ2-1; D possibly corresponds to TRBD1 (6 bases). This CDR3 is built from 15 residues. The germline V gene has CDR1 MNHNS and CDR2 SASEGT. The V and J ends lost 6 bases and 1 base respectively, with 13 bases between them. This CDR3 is CASRQGPNSYNEQFF. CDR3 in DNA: TGTGCCAGCAGGCAGGGGCCCAATTCCTACAATGAGCAGTTCTTC.

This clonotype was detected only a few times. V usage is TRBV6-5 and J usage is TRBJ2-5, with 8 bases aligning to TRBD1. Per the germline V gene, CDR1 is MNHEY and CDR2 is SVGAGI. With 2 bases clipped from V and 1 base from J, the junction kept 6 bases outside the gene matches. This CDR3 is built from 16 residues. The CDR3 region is CASSYGAGTGQETQYF. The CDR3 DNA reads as TGTGCCAGCAGTTACGGTGCCGGGACAGGCCAAGAGACCCAGTACTTC.

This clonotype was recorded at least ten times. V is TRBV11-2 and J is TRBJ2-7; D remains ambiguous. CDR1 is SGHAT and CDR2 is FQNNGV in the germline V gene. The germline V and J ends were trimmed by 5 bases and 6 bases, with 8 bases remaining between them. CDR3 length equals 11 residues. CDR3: CASSASLEQYF. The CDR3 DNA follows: TGTGCCAGCAGCGCGTCCCTCGAGCAGTACTTC.

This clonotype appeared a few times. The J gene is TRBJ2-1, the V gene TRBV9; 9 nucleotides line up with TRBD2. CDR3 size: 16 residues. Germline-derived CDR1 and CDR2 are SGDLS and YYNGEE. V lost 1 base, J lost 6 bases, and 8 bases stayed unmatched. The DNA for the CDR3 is TGTGCCAGCAGCGTACCCGGGACTAGCAGTCGCAATGAGCAGTTCTTC. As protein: CASSVPGTSSRNEQFF.

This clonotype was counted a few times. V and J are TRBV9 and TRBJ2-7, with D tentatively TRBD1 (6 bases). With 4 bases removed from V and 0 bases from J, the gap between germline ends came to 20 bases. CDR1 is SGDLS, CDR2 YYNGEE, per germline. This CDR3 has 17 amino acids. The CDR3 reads CASSKKGVASHSYEQYF. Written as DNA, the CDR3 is TGTGCCAGCAGCAAAAAGGGGGTCGCCAGCCACTCCTACGAGCAGTACTTC.

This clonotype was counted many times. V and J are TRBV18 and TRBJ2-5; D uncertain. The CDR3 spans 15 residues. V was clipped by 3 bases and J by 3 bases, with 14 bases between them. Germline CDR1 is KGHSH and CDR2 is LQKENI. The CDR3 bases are TGTGCCAGCTCACCGCGTACGTTGCTTGAAGAGACCCAGTACTTC. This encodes CASSPRTLLEETQYF.